This T cell receptor (beta chain) came from a study of OX40 agonist ivuxolimab in advanced cancers. This clone came up once. Its antigen is undetermined. Baseline was the first blood sampling point, followed by cycle 4 day 1 and cycle 7 day 1. Some clones are missing from TCRdb's copy, which holds only in-frame ones; the method was immunoSEQ multiplex PCR. The table shows 70,000 to 80,000 clones, with 90% to 95% occurring only once. The CDR3 extends over 16 amino acids. The germline V gene has CDR1 MNHNY and CDR2 SVGAGI (reference sequence). The J segment lost 2 bases and the V segment lost 6 bases, leaving 5 bases of the junction unmatched. Broader study findings: Certain nonresponders additionally had low normalized T-cell clonal expansion. Still undetermined is the antigen specificity of the expanded peripheral T cells. CD4+ and CD8+ T cells in blood underwent clonal expansion by week 6 at 0.1 to 3.0 mg/kg.

This specimen consisted of CD4+ or CD8+ T cells sorted from blood, obtained in a trial of the OX40 agonist ivuxolimab. The sequence came from an adult with an advanced solid tumor such as melanoma, head and neck, liver or kidney cancer. The chain joins TRBV6-6 to TRBJ2-1, with 12 nucleotides matching TRBD2. CDR3 coding DNA: TGTGCCAGCAGCCTGACTAGCGGGGGTCCCTACAATGAGCAGTTCTTC. Protein: CASSLTSGGPYNEQFF.